Described below is a single T cell receptor beta chain sequence and its context. Antigen unknown. RNA, at roughly 0.5 to 1 ug, was reverse transcribed with random hexamers. Across 54 Vbeta and 13 Jbeta, TCR beta CDR3 was amplified with immunoSEQ multiplex PCR. MiXCR, run by TCRdb on the immunoSEQ multiplex PCR reads, gives a single entry per CDR3 protein. The sample yields 150,000 to 200,000 distinct CDR3 sequences, around 94% seen once. The record originates from a study of CD8 T cells in Susac syndrome. Germline V CDR1 and CDR2: SNHLY, FYNNEI. Trimming removed 5 bases from V and 0 bases from J, with 11 bases in between. CDR3 size: 15 residues. Healthy donors acted as controls, with matching for age and sex. TEMRA cells were enriched by FACS, and CD4+ and CD8+ T cells were negatively isolated. Study conclusions and caveats: As acknowledged by the study, its TCR sequencing and HLA analysis included a relatively small number of individuals.

V usage is TRBV2 and J usage is TRBJ2-1; D perhaps matches TRBD2 (6 bases). Sequencing was carried out using CD4+ T cells from PBMCs. This clonotype was obtained from a human donor in good health. The CDR3 coding sequence is TGTGCCAGCAGTCGGGACTTAAACTCCTACAATGAGCAGTTCTTC. Protein sequence: CASSRDLNSYNEQFF.